Below, 19 T cell receptor beta chains from the same sample are listed, as sequenced in a study of beta chain features in type 1 diabetes. Of the isolated RNA, all was reverse transcribed, and so the sequenced material was expressed TCRB transcripts. Clones were sequenced by immunoSEQ multiplex PCR, and TCRdb holds only the in-frame ones, with some missing. The sample has 200,000 to 250,000 clones, 9.6% seen once. Source material: naive CD4+ T cells from blood. The receptor set was obtained from a young woman in good health.

V gene TRBV29-1 combines with J gene TRBJ1-4, with a weak D call TRBD1 (5 bases). The CDR3 is 13 residues long. Germline lookup yields CDR1 SQVTM and CDR2 ANQGSEA. Trimming removed 6 bases at V and 3 bases at J, with 11 bases between. This chain's CDR3 is CSVSGDSNEKLFF. In DNA, the CDR3 is TGCAGCGTGTCGGGGGACTCTAATGAAAAACTGTTTTTT.

This clone showed up just a few times. The rearrangement uses TRBV10-3 and TRBJ2-1; tentatively, D is TRBD2 (6 bases). Germline values: CDR1 ENHRY, CDR2 SYGVKD. The CDR3 has 14 residues. Trimming shortened V by 10 bases and J by 0 bases, and 13 bases separated the two germline ends. CDR3 in amino acids: CATHRGNSYNEQFF. The CDR3 DNA follows: TGTGCCACCCACCGGGGGAACTCCTACAATGAGCAGTTCTTC.

In its sample, this clone was seen a few times. The J gene is TRBJ2-1, the V gene TRBV6-1; TRBD2 matches 9 bases. The V segment lost 0 bases and the J segment 3 bases; nucleotides outside the gene matches: 9. CDR3 size: 18 residues. Germline V lookup: CDR1 MNHNS, CDR2 SASEGT. The CDR3 DNA reads TGTGCCAGCAGTGAAGCCGCCTTAGCGGGAGAGTTCTACAATGAGCAGTTCTTC. This gives the protein CASSEAALAGEFYNEQFF.

This clone was observed a few times. J is TRBJ2-7 and V is TRBV19; TRBD1 is a possible D gene (5 bases). The CDR3 loop spans 17 amino acids. Germline loops: CDR1 LNHDA, CDR2 SQIVND (reference sequence). The germline V and J ends were trimmed by 2 bases and 0 bases, with 17 bases remaining between them. CDR3 region: CASSISSLTANSYEQYF. The CDR3 DNA follows: TGTGCCAGTAGTATATCGTCACTGACAGCGAACTCCTACGAGCAGTACTTC.

The chain is built from TRBV19 and TRBJ2-3; 11 positions agree with TRBD2. The CDR3 contains 14 residues. After removal of 6 bases from V and 2 bases from J, the junction contained 1 base not matched to a gene. Germline lookup yields CDR1 LNHDA and CDR2 SQIVND (reference sequence). CDR3 sequence: CASRGLADTDTQYF. The CDR3 DNA follows: TGTGCCAGTAGGGGACTAGCGGACACAGATACGCAGTATTTT.

The rearrangement joins TRBV7-9 to TRBJ2-7; 14 bases line up with TRBD2. The CDR3 is made up of 14 amino acids. The V gene's germline CDR1 is SEHNR and CDR2 FQNEAQ (reference sequence). J was trimmed by 4 bases and V by 5 bases; bases with no gene match: 1. The CDR3 sequence is CASSRLAGGYEQYF. CDR3 DNA: TGTGCCAGCAGCCGACTAGCGGGAGGGTACGAGCAGTACTTC.

This clone was counted many times. This chain joins TRBV28 and TRBJ2-1; D perhaps matches TRBD2 (6 bases). The CDR3 has 13 amino acids. Trimming pared 6 bases from V and 7 bases from J, leaving 13 bases between. CDR1 and CDR2 (germline): MDHEN, SYDVKM. In nucleotides, the CDR3 is TGTGCCAGCAGGTCCGGGGGTTGGAATGAGCAGTTCTTC. Translated: CASRSGGWNEQFF. Looking up the rest from reference TRBV28 and TRBJ2-1 gives the full variable domain: DVKVTQSSRYLVKRTGEKVFLECVQDMDHENMFWYRQDPGLGLRLIYFSYDVKMKEKGDIPEGYSVSREKKERFSLILESASTNQTSMYLCASRSGGWNEQFFGPGTRLTVL.

This chain uses TRBV30 with TRBJ1-1; D is undetermined. The length of the CDR3 is 13 residues. Germline CDR1 GTSNPN, CDR2 SVGIG (reference sequence). V was clipped by 1 base and J by 8 bases, with 14 bases between them. CDR3 region: CAWSEVAPGEAFF. The CDR3 coding sequence is TGTGCCTGGAGTGAAGTTGCTCCGGGGGAAGCTTTCTTT.

This chain links TRBV18 with TRBJ2-3; weak D call: TRBD1 (5 bases). From germline, CDR1 is KGHSH and CDR2 LQKENI. V was trimmed by 3 bases and J by 1 base, leaving 8 bases between them. The CDR3 sequence is 14 residues long. CDR3 amino acids: CASSPVRGTDTQYF. The CDR3 nucleotides are TGTGCCAGCTCACCGGTCAGGGGCACAGATACGCAGTATTTT.

This clone was recorded a few times. This chain links TRBV5-1 with TRBJ2-2; 10 nucleotides agree with TRBD2. The germline V gene encodes CDR1 SGHRS and CDR2 YFSETQ. The J segment lost 3 bases and the V segment lost 1 base, leaving 0 bases of the junction unmatched. The CDR3 contains 15 residues. CDR3 sequence: CASSLLAGDTGELFF. CDR3 coding DNA: TGCGCCAGCAGCTTGCTAGCGGGGGACACCGGGGAGCTGTTTTTT.

The chain couples TRBV2 to TRBJ1-5; 7 nucleotides align to TRBD1. Unmatched junction bases numbered 5, after V lost 1 base and J lost 5 bases. From germline, CDR1 is SNHLY and CDR2 FYNNEI. This CDR3 is 15 amino acids long. The CDR3: CASSEGQGLYQPQHF. Written as DNA, the CDR3 is TGTGCCAGCAGTGAAGGACAGGGTCTCTATCAGCCCCAGCATTTT.

V usage is TRBV5-4 and J usage is TRBJ2-3, with 7 bases aligning to TRBD2. CDR3 size: 15 residues. CDR1 and CDR2 from the germline V gene are SGHNT and YYREEE (reference sequence). V lost 5 bases, J lost 5 bases, and 11 bases stayed unmatched. The CDR3 sequence is CASSFVPLAEDTQYF. The CDR3 DNA reads as TGTGCCAGCAGTTTTGTCCCCCTAGCGGAAGATACGCAGTATTTT. The entire variable domain, with the rest obtained from reference TRBV5-4 and TRBJ2-3, is as follows: ETGVTQSPTHLIKTRGQQVTLRCSSQSGHNTVSWYQQALGQGPQFIFQYYREEENGRGNFPPRFSGLQFPNYSSELNVNALELDDSALYLCASSFVPLAEDTQYFGPGTRLTVL.

This chain's CDR3 is CASSPLRDGTYGSQYF. CDR3 bases: TGTGCCAGCTCACCATTAAGGGATGGGACTTATGGGTCCCAGTACTTC. This sequence joins TRBV18 and TRBJ2-5; perhaps TRBD2 as D (6 bases). Germline loops: CDR1 KGHSH, CDR2 LQKENI. The germline V and J ends were trimmed by 2 bases and 9 bases, with 22 bases remaining between them. The CDR3 contains 16 residues. Based on the CDR3 plus reference TRBV18 and TRBJ2-5, the full variable domain is NAGVMQNPRHLVRRRGQEARLRCSPMKGHSHVYWYRQLPEEGLKFMVYLQKENIIDESGMPKERFSAEFPKEGPSILRIQQVVRGDSAAYFCASSPLRDGTYGSQYFGPGTRLLVL.

This clone was picked up a small number of times. The CDR3 DNA is TGTGCCATCAGTGCAATCCAGGGGGACAACACTGAAGCTTTCTTT. This codes for CAISAIQGDNTEAFF. This rearrangement joins TRBV10-3 to TRBJ1-1, with 7 bases identical to TRBD1. There are 15 residues in the CDR3. Germline trimming cut 4 bases from V and 2 bases from J; bases unmatched to any gene: 7. The germline V gene encodes CDR1 ENHRY and CDR2 SYGVKD.

This clone came up a few times. The chain recombines TRBV7-9 with TRBJ2-1; tentatively, D is TRBD2 (5 bases). V gave up 1 base and J gave up 0 bases, with 13 bases separating them. The CDR3 is made up of 17 amino acids. Germline assignment: CDR1 SEHNR and CDR2 FQNEAQ (reference sequence). CDR3 protein: CASSLGSSGISYNEQFF. The CDR3 nucleotides are TGTGCCAGCAGCTTAGGATCGTCGGGAATCTCCTACAATGAGCAGTTCTTC.

The table lists this clone with a few counts. The rearrangement links TRBV15 to TRBJ1-4; D is unresolved. Germline V gene data show CDR1 as LNHNV and CDR2 as YYDKDF (reference sequence). Trimming stripped 2 bases from V and 12 bases from J, with 13 bases between. The CDR3 extends over 13 amino acids. The CDR3 loop is CATSRLRDGELFF. The CDR3 nucleotides read TGTGCCACCAGCAGACTGAGGGATGGAGAACTGTTTTTT.

The V and J genes are TRBV6-1 and TRBJ2-2; 9 bases fit TRBD2. The CDR3 is made up of 15 amino acids. The V and J ends lost 4 bases and 0 bases, in that order; junction bases with no gene match: 0. In germline, CDR1 is MNHNS, CDR2 SASEGT. The CDR3 loop is CASSGLAANTGELFF. Here the CDR3 DNA reads TGTGCCAGCAGTGGACTAGCGGCGAACACCGGGGAGCTGTTTTTT.

This clone was observed a handful of times. The chain has TRBV5-4 and TRBJ1-2, with TRBD1 identical over 7 bases. Germline-derived CDR1 and CDR2 are SGHNT and YYREEE (reference sequence). The CDR3 covers 16 residues. Trimming at V came to 4 bases and at J to 2 bases, leaving 11 bases not matched to a gene. The CDR3 DNA sequence: TGTGCCAGCAGCCATCTCCCGGGACAGACCAACTATGGCTACACCTTC. It yields the protein CASSHLPGQTNYGYTF.

The chain couples TRBV27 to TRBJ2-1, with D hard to call. CDR3 size: 16 residues. The germline V gene has CDR1 MNHEY and CDR2 SMNVEV (reference sequence). The V end lost 7 bases, the J end lost 5 bases, and 21 bases lay between the germline ends. CDR3 in amino acids: CASTVLGRLSNNEQFF. CDR3 sequence (DNA): TGTGCCAGCACTGTCCTTGGCAGGCTCAGCAACAATGAGCAGTTCTTC.